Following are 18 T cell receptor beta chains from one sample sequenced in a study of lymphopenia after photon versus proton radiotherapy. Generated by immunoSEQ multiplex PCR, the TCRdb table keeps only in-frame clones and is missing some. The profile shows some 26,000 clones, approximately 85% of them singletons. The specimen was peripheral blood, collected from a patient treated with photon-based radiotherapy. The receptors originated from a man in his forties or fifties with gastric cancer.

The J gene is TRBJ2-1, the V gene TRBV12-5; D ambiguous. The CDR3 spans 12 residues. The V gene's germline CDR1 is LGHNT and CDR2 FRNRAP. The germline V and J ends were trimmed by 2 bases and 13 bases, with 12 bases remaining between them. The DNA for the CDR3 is TGTGCTAGTGGTTTGATCACTCGGTATCAGTTCTTC. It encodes CASGLITRYQFF.

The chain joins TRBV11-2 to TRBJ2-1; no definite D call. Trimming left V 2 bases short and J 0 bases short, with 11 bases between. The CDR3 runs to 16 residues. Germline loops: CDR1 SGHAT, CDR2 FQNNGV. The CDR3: CASSLIGISSYNEQFF. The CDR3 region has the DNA TGTGCCAGCAGCTTAATTGGCATCAGCTCCTACAATGAGCAGTTCTTC.

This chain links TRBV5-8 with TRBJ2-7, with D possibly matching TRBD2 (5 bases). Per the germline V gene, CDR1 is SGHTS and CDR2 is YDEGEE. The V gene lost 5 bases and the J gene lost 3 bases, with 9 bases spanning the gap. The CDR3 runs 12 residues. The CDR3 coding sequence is TGTGCCAGCAGGGAGGCTCTCTACGAGCAGTACGTC. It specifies CASREALYEQYV.

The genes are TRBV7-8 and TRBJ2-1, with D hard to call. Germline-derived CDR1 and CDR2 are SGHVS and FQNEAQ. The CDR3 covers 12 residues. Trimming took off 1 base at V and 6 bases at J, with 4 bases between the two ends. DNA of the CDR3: TGTGCCAGCAGCTTAGACTTCAATGAGCAGTTCTTC. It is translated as CASSLDFNEQFF. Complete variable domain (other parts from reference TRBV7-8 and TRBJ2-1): GAGVSQSPRYKVAKRGQDVALRCDPISGHVSLFWYQQALGQGPEFLTYFQNEAQLDKSGLPSDRFFAERPEGSVSTLKIQRTQQEDSAVYLCASSLDFNEQFFGPGTRLTVL.

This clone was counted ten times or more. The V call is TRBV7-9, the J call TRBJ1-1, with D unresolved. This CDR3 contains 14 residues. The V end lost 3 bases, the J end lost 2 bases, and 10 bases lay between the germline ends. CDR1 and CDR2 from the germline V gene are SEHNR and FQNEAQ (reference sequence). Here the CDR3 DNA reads TGTGCCAGCAGCTTTCGGGGTTTCAACACTGAAGCTTTCTTT. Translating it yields CASSFRGFNTEAFF. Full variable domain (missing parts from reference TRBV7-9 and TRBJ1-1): DTGVSQNPRHKITKRGQNVTFRCDPISEHNRLYWYRQTLGQGPEFLTYFQNEAQLEKSRLLSDRFSAERPKGSFSTLEIQRTEQGDSAMYLCASSFRGFNTEAFFGQGTRLTVV.

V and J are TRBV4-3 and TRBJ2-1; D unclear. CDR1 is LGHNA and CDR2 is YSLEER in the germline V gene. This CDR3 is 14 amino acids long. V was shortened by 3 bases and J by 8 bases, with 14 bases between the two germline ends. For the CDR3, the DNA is TGCGCCAGCAGCCACACCAGGATAAGCGATGAGCAGTTCTTC. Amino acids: CASSHTRISDEQFF.

The CDR3 sequence: CASSLLGRGSGNTIYF. For the CDR3, the DNA is TGTGCCAGCAGCTTATTGGGTCGCGGCTCTGGAAACACCATATATTTT. The rearrangement uses TRBV11-2 and TRBJ1-3; no clear D gene. CDR3 length: 16 amino acids. The ends were cut back, 2 bases at V and 0 bases at J, with 11 bases in the middle. In germline, CDR1 is SGHAT, CDR2 FQNNGV.

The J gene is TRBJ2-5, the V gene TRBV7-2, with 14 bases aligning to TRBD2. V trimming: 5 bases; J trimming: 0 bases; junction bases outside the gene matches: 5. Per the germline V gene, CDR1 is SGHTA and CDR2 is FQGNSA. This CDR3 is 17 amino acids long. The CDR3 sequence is CASSRGTSGGNQETQYF. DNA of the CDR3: TGTGCCAGCAGCCGAGGGACTAGCGGGGGCAACCAAGAGACCCAGTACTTC.

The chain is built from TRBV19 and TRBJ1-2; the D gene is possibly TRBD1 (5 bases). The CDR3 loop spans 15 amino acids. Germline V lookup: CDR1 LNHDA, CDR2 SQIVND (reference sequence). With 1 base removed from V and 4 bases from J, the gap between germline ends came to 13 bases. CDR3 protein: CASSIAGRASYGYTF. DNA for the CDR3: TGTGCCAGTAGTATAGCGGGCAGGGCAAGCTATGGCTACACCTTC.

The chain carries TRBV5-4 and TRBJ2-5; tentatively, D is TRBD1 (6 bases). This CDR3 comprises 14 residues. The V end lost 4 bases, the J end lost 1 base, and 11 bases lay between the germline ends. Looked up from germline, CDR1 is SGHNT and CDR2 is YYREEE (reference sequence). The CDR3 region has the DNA TGTGCCAGCAGCACCGGACAGTCCCAAGAGACCCAGTACTTC. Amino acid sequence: CASSTGQSQETQYF.

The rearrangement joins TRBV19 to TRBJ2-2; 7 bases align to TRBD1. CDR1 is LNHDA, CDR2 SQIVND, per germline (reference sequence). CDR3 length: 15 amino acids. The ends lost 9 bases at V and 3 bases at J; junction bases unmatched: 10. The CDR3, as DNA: TGTGCCAGCACGCAGGGACAGAGATACACCGGGGAGCTGTTTTTT. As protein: CASTQGQRYTGELFF.

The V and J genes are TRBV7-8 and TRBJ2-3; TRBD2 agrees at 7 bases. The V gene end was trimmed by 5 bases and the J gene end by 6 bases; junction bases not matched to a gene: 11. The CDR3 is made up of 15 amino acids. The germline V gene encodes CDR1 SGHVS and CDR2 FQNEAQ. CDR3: CASSPQRGLTDTQYF. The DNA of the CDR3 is TGTGCCAGCAGCCCCCAGCGGGGCTTAACCGATACGCAGTATTTT.

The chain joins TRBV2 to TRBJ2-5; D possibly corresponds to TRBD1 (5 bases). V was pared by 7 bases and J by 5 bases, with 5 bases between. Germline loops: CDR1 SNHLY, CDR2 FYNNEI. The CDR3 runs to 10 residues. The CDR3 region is CASKGETQYF. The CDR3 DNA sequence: TGTGCCAGCAAGGGGGAGACCCAGTACTTC.

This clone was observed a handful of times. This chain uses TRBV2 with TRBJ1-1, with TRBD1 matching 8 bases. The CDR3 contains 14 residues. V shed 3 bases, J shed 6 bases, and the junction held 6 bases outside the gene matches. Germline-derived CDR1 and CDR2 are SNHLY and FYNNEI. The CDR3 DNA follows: TGTGCCAGCAGTGAGGACAGGGCGACTCCTGAAGCTTTCTTT. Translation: CASSEDRATPEAFF.

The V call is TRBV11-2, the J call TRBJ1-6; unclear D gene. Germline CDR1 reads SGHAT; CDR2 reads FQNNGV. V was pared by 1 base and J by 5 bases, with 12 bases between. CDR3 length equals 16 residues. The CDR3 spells CASSLGGVRDNSPLHF. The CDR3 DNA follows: TGTGCCAGCAGCTTAGGCGGGGTACGGGATAATTCACCCCTCCACTTT.

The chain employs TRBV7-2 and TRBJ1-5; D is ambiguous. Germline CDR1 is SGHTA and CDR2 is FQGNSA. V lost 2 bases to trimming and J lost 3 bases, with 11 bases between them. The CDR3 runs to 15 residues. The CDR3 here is CASSLKDGNNQPQHF. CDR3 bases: TGTGCCAGCAGCTTAAAGGACGGTAACAATCAGCCCCAGCATTTT.

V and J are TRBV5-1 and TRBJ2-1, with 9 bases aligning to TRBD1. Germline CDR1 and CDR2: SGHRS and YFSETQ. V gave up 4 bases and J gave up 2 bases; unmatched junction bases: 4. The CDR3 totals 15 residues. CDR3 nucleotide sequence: TGCGCCAGCAGCCCGAGGGACAGGGCCTACAATGAGCAGTTCTTC. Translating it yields CASSPRDRAYNEQFF.

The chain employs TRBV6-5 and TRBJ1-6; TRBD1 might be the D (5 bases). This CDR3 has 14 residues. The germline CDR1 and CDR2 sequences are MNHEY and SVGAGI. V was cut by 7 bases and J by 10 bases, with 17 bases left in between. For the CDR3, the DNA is TGTGCCAGCAAGAACAGTGAAGAGGGGTCACCCCTCCACTTT. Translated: CASKNSEEGSPLHF.